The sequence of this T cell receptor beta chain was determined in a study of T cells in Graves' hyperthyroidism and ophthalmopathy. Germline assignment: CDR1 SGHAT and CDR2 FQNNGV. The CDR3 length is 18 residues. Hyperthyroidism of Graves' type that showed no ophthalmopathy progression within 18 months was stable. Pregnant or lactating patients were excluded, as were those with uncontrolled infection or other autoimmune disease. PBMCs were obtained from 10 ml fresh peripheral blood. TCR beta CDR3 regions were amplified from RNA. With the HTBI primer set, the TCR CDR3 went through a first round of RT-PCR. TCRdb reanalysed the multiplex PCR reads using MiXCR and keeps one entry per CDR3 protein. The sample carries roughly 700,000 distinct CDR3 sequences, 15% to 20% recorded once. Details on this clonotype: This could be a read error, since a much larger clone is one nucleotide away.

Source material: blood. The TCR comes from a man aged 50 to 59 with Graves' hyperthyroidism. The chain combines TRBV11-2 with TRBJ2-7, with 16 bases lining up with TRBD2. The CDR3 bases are TGTGCCCGCAGCCCGCTCCCGGGACTAGCGGGAGGGGGATACGAGCAGTACTTC. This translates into CARSPLPGLAGGGYEQYF.